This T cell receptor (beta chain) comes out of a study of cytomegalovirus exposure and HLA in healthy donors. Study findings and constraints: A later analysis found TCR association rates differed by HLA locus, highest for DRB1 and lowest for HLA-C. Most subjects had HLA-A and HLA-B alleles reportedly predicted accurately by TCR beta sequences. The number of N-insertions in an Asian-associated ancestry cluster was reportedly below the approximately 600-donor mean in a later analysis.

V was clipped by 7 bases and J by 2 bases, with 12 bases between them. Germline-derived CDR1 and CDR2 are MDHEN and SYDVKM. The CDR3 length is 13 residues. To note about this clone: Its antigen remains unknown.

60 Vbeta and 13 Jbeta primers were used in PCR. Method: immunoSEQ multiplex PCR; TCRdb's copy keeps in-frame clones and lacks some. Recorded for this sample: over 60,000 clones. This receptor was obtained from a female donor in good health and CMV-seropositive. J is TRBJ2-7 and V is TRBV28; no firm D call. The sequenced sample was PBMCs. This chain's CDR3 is CASTNSDTYEQYF. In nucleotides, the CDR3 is TGTGCCAGCACCAATTCCGACACCTACGAGCAGTACTTC.